Below, one TCR beta chain is given with its context. What it recognizes is unknown. CDR3 length: 14 residues. V dropped 4 bases and J dropped 8 bases, with 18 bases sitting between them. Germline V gene lookup returns CDR1 SGHNT and CDR2 YYREEE (reference sequence). These data originate in a study of T cell repertoires in cytomegalovirus infection. Looking at the study overall: Indicated by public TCR beta signatures were CMV infection and matching HLA type.

Findings of the study overall: CMV carriers with the relevant HLA were identified by cumulative public TCR beta family frequency. HLA-C-restricted CMV-specific TCR beta clonotypes were dominant in the ex vivo response.

TCRdb reprocessed the reads with MiXCR, giving one entry per CDR3 protein. This sample has 200,000 or so distinct CDR3 sequences, with approximately 30% found just once. This clonotype originated in a human donor in good health (CMV status not recorded). Some clones in this sample may be carry-over from other donors' samples. The sample taken for sequencing was PBMCs. This chain links TRBV5-4 with TRBJ1-2, with unresolved D. In nucleotides, the CDR3 is TGTGCCAGCAGCCTCCCGGCGGCTGTAAACGGCTACACCTTC. Its protein is CASSLPAAVNGYTF.